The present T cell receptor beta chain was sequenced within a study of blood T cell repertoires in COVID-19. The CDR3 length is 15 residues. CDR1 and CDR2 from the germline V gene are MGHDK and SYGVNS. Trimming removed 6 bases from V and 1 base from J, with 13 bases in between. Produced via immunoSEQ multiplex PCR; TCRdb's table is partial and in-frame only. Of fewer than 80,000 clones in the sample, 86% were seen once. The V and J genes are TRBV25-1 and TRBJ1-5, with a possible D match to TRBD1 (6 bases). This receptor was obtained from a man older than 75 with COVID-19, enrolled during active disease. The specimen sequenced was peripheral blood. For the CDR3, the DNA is TGTGCCAGCAGCAGAGGGGGGGCGAGCAATCAGCCCCAGCATTTT. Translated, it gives CASSRGGASNQPQHF.